What follows describes a single TCR beta chain. What it recognizes is unknown. The data were taken from a study of OX40 agonist ivuxolimab in advanced cancers. Study in general: In this trial design, patients received ivuxolimab intravenously at 0.01 to 10 mg/kg every 2 weeks. Broader study findings: Certain nonresponders additionally had low normalized T-cell clonal expansion. The study observed clonal expansion of CD4+ and CD8+ blood T cells by week 6 at 0.1 to 3.0 mg/kg. CD8+ T cells showed, on average, more clonal expansion than CD4+ cells.

The method was immunoSEQ multiplex PCR; TCRdb's version includes in-frame clones alone and lacks a portion of them. This sample yields more than 80,000 clones, of which 91% are seen a single time; under 2% belongs to the top ten. The sequence was collected from an adult with an advanced solid tumor such as melanoma, head and neck, liver or kidney cancer. The sequencing here drew on CD4+ or CD8+ T cells sorted from blood, taken in a trial of the OX40 agonist ivuxolimab.

DNA for the CDR3: TGTGCCAGCAGCTTGACCCTCGGCTCTAATGAAAAACTGTTTTTT. Amino acid sequence: CASSLTLGSNEKLFF. This chain joins TRBV7-3 and TRBJ1-4, with no clear D. V lost 3 bases to trimming and J lost 3 bases, with 11 bases between them. The length of the CDR3 is 15 residues. Germline CDR1 SGHTA, CDR2 FQGTGA.